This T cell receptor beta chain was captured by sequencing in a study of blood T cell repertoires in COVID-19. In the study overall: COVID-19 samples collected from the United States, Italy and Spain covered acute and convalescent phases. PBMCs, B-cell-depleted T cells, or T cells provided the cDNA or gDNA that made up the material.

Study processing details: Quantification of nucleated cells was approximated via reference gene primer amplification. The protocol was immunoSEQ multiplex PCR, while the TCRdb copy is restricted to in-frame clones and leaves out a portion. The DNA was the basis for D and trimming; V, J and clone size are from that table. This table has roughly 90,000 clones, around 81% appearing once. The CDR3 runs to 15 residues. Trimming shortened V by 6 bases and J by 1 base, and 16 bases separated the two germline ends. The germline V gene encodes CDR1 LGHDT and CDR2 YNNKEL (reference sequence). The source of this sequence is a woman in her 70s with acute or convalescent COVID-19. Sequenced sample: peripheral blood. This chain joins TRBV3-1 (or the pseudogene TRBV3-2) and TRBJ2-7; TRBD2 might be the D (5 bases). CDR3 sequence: CASSARGLPSYEQYF. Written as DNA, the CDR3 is TGTGCCAGCAGTGCAAGAGGGTTGCCTTCCTACGAGCAGTACTTC.